What follows are 22 T cell receptor beta chains derived from one specimen sequenced in a study of T cell changes during pregnancy in multiple sclerosis. Profiled with immunoSEQ multiplex PCR; TCRdb holds only in-frame clones, not every one. Seen here are about 50,000 clones, almost 95% observed once, and the top ten hold under 0.95%. This material consisted of CD4+ T cells from peripheral blood mononuclear cells, taken in the third trimester of pregnancy. The receptors originated from a female donor with multiple sclerosis, enrolled in a pregnancy study.

The CDR3 region is CASRAFLRVNTEAFF. The CDR3 coding sequence is TGTGCCAGCAGGGCCTTCTTACGGGTGAACACTGAAGCTTTCTTT. The chain has TRBV6-4 and TRBJ1-1; no clear D gene. Germline assignment: CDR1 MRHNA and CDR2 SNTAGT. V was shortened by 6 bases and J by 0 bases, with 14 bases between the two germline ends. This CDR3 contains 15 residues.

The V gene is TRBV30, the J gene TRBJ1-5; TRBD1 aligns across 10 bases. The CDR3 sequence is 17 residues long. The junction had 8 bases not matched to a gene; V was cut back by 2 bases and J by 1 base. The germline gives CDR1 GTSNPN, CDR2 SVGIG (reference sequence). In nucleotides, the CDR3 is TGTGCCTGGAGTAACCCGGACAGGGGGAGAAGCAATCAGCCCCAGCATTTT. Protein product: CAWSNPDRGRSNQPQHF.

The chain is built from TRBV19 and TRBJ1-2, with a tentative D call TRBD1 (5 bases). V lost 3 bases and J lost 5, with 13 bases in between. CDR1 and CDR2 from the germline V gene are LNHDA and SQIVND (reference sequence). There are 14 residues in the CDR3. CDR3 nucleotide sequence: TGTGCCAGTAGTATCGGGGGTTCGATGTATGGCTACACCTTC. Residues: CASSIGGSMYGYTF.

The rearrangement joins TRBV4-1 to TRBJ2-1; TRBD2 matches at 7 bases. The germline CDR1 and CDR2 sequences are MGHRA and YSYEKL. The length of the CDR3 is 15 residues. V shed 1 base, J shed 4 bases, and the junction held 4 bases outside the gene matches. Here the CDR3 reads CASSQVGGVYNEQFF. DNA of the CDR3: TGCGCCAGCAGCCAAGTTGGGGGGGTATACAATGAGCAGTTCTTC.

This sequence joins TRBV5-4 and TRBJ2-5; D is unclear. Trimming stripped 5 bases from V and 4 bases from J, with 9 bases between. Germline V lookup: CDR1 SGHNT, CDR2 YYREEE (reference sequence). The CDR3 consists of 12 residues. In nucleotides, the CDR3 is TGTGCCAGCAGTTTCGGTGGAGAGACCCAGTACTTC. Translating gives CASSFGGETQYF.

This chain joins TRBV6-6 and TRBJ2-7, with 8 nucleotides matching TRBD1. CDR3 size: 13 residues. Germline loops: CDR1 MNHNY, CDR2 SVGAGI (reference sequence). V trimming: 6 bases; J trimming: 7 bases; junction bases outside the gene matches: 8. The CDR3 sequence: CASSLGQGTEQYF. The CDR3 DNA is TGTGCCAGCAGCCTAGGACAGGGTACTGAGCAGTACTTC.

This rearrangement joins TRBV6-5 to TRBJ2-5, with a weak D call TRBD2 (5 bases). The CDR3 length is 13 residues. V was shortened by 6 bases and J by 6 bases, with 14 bases between the two germline ends. CDR1 is MNHEY and CDR2 is SVGAGI in the germline V gene. CDR3 nucleotides: TGTGCCAGCAGAGGCCCGGGATCGAAGACCCAGTACTTC. Its translation: CASRGPGSKTQYF.

With respect to this clone: Other DNA sequences in this specimen translate into the identical CDR3. The J gene is TRBJ2-3, the V gene TRBV7-2, with 10 bases that match TRBD2. Germline CDR1 and CDR2: SGHTA and FQGNSA. The CDR3 length is 16 residues. V was pared by 0 bases and J by 1 base, with 1 base of the junction left unmatched. The CDR3 DNA follows: TGTGCCAGCAGCTTAGCTCTAGCGGGGGGCACAGATACGCAGTATTTT. It is translated as CASSLALAGGTDTQYF.

The genes are TRBV4-2 and TRBJ1-2; D is unresolved. The CDR3 contains 14 residues. The germline gives CDR1 LGHNA, CDR2 YNFKEQ. V gave up 1 base and J gave up 4 bases, with 10 bases separating them. The CDR3 DNA sequence: TGTGCCAGCAGCCAAGGCTTTACCGGCTATGGCTACACCTTC. Its protein is CASSQGFTGYGYTF.

This chain connects TRBV9 to TRBJ1-5, with a weak D call TRBD1 (5 bases). Germline CDR1 reads SGDLS; CDR2 reads YYNGEE. The CDR3 is made up of 14 amino acids. Between the trimmed V and J ends, which lost 1 base and 2 bases, there was a span of 7 bases. CDR3 region: CASSVSGGNQPQHF. The CDR3 DNA follows: TGTGCCAGCAGCGTATCGGGGGGCAATCAGCCCCAGCATTTT.

This sequence joins TRBV9 and TRBJ2-3; TRBD2 agrees at 8 bases. This CDR3 is built from 15 residues. The germline CDR1 and CDR2 sequences are SGDLS and YYNGEE. V dropped 0 bases and J dropped 6; count of bases not matched to a gene: 6. The CDR3 protein is CASSVVAGLGDTQYF. The CDR3 nucleotides read TGTGCCAGCAGCGTAGTAGCGGGGCTGGGGGATACGCAGTATTTT.

V usage is TRBV7-2 and J usage is TRBJ1-2, with 7 bases lining up with TRBD1. Germline assignment: CDR1 SGHTA and CDR2 FQGNSA. Trimming took 2 bases from V and 8 from J; bases not matched to a gene: 8. This CDR3 is built from 14 residues. CDR3 residues: CASSLLGQEWGYTF. The CDR3 bases are TGTGCCAGCAGCTTACTCGGACAGGAATGGGGCTACACCTTC.

The rearrangement joins TRBV2 to TRBJ2-3, with 11 nucleotides matching TRBD2. CDR1 is SNHLY and CDR2 is FYNNEI in the germline V gene. V lost 5 bases and J lost 10; bases outside the gene matches: 11. The CDR3 contains 15 residues. CDR3 nucleotides: TGTGCCAGCAGTTTAGCGGGGGGGCTTGGTTCGTCGCAGTATTTT. The encoded protein is CASSLAGGLGSSQYF. The full variable domain, completed using reference TRBV2 and TRBJ2-3, is EPEVTQTPSHQVTQMGQEVILRCVPISNHLYFYWYRQILGQKVEFLVSFYNNEISEKSEIFDDQFSVERPDGSNFTLKIRSTKLEDSAMYFCASSLAGGLGSSQYFGPGTRLTVL.

The chain combines TRBV6-5 with TRBJ1-5; a possible D gene is TRBD1 (5 bases). Germline V gene lookup returns CDR1 MNHEY and CDR2 SVGAGI. V was pared by 6 bases and J by 6 bases, with 12 bases between. This CDR3 is built from 13 residues. The CDR3 nucleotides are TGTGCCAGCAGCCCTGACAGAGTTCAGCCCCAGCATTTT. Its translation is CASSPDRVQPQHF.

This chain joins TRBV7-7 and TRBJ2-5; 8 bases are shared with TRBD1. Trimming cost V 3 bases and J 1 base; bases outside gene matches: 1. The germline V gene has CDR1 SSHAT and CDR2 FNYEAQ (reference sequence). This CDR3 region has 14 residues. The CDR3 reads CASSLGTGQETQYF. CDR3 coding DNA: TGTGCCAGCAGCTTGGGGACAGGCCAAGAGACCCAGTACTTC.

The chain joins TRBV7-2 to TRBJ1-2; the D gene is possibly TRBD1 (6 bases). V was pared by 5 bases and J by 8 bases, with 18 bases between. CDR3 length: 14 residues. The germline V gene encodes CDR1 SGHTA and CDR2 FQGNSA. As DNA, the CDR3 is TGTGCCAGCAGCCGATGGGAGGGGGTGGTCGGCTACACCTTC. It translates to CASSRWEGVVGYTF.

This clone was found once. The chain uses TRBV7-9 and TRBJ2-3; 8 bases agree with TRBD2. J was trimmed by 4 bases and V by 1 base; bases with no gene match: 10. This CDR3 has 17 amino acids. Germline CDR1 SEHNR, CDR2 FQNEAQ (reference sequence). CDR3 sequence (DNA): TGTGCCAGCAGCTTAGAAGCGGGGGCACCTTTAGCAGATACGCAGTATTTT. This codes for CASSLEAGAPLADTQYF.

This rearrangement joins TRBV7-6 to TRBJ1-6; D may be TRBD1 (5 bases). Trimming removed 5 bases at V and 6 bases at J, with 14 bases between. CDR3 size: 15 residues. From germline, CDR1 is SGHVS and CDR2 FNYEAQ. This chain's CDR3 is CASSVQTDVNSPLHF. The CDR3 DNA is TGTGCCAGCAGCGTACAGACAGACGTTAATTCACCCCTCCACTTT. Drawing the rest from reference TRBV7-6 and TRBJ1-6, the complete variable domain is GAGVSQSPRYKVTKRGQDVALRCDPISGHVSLYWYRQALGQGPEFLTYFNYEAQQDKSGLPNDRFSAERPEGSISTLTIQRTEQRDSAMYRCASSVQTDVNSPLHFGNGTRLTVT.

This chain joins TRBV6-5 and TRBJ1-5, with D uncertain. The CDR3 runs to 13 residues. V lost 5 bases, J lost 4 bases, and 9 bases lay in between. Germline CDR1 and CDR2: MNHEY and SVGAGI. CDR3 coding DNA: TGTGCCAGCAGTCTAATTATTAATCAGCCCCAGCATTTT. This gives the protein CASSLIINQPQHF.

V usage is TRBV9 and J usage is TRBJ1-3, with 7 bases lining up with TRBD1. Trimming took 3 bases from V and 7 from J; bases not matched to a gene: 10. The CDR3 runs 15 residues. Germline V gene data show CDR1 as SGDLS and CDR2 as YYNGEE. CDR3 in amino acids: CASSASTGFANTIYF. The CDR3 DNA sequence: TGTGCCAGCAGCGCCTCGACAGGGTTTGCTAACACCATATATTTT.

The chain couples TRBV7-2 to TRBJ1-1; 9 bases map to TRBD1. The CDR3 covers 16 residues. V was clipped by 4 bases and J by 5 bases; unmatched bases: 11. The germline gives CDR1 SGHTA, CDR2 FQGNSA. The CDR3 loop is CASSSHLGQGYTEAFF. DNA for the CDR3: TGTGCCAGCAGCTCCCACCTGGGACAGGGTTATACTGAAGCTTTCTTT.

The chain employs TRBV6-1 and TRBJ2-7; D remains unclear. The CDR3 extends over 15 amino acids. Germline values: CDR1 MNHNS, CDR2 SASEGT. The germline V and J ends were trimmed by 6 bases and 0 bases, with 15 bases remaining between them. CDR3 protein: CASSDQPVASYEQYF. The CDR3 coding sequence is TGTGCCAGCAGCGACCAACCAGTAGCCTCCTACGAGCAGTACTTC.